This T cell receptor (beta chain) comes out of a study of cytomegalovirus exposure and HLA in healthy donors. Study-level results: Across donors, most TCRs were seen rarely, yet some public ones were widespread. The authors listed approximately 150 TCR beta chains as cytomegalovirus-associated.

Libraries were prepared by immunoSEQ multiplex PCR; TCRdb keeps only in-frame clonotypes and omits some of them. The sample consists of 150,000 to 200,000 clones, roughly 91% of them appearing once. As to this clone: Its specificity is not known.

Germline V CDR1 and CDR2: LNHDA, SQIVND (reference sequence). J gave up 6 bases and V 6 bases, and 8 bases lay outside the gene matches. The CDR3 runs 15 residues. The sample comprised PBMCs. This receptor was identified in a man in his late teens or twenties in good health and CMV-seronegative. The chain couples TRBV19 to TRBJ1-5; 10 bases map to TRBD1. CDR3 DNA sequence: TGTGCCAGTAGCACGACAGGGGGCTCGGGTCAGCCCCAGCATTTT. This gives the protein CASSTTGGSGQPQHF.